This T cell receptor (beta chain) stems from a study of radiation and T cells in renal cell carcinoma. Germline V gene data show CDR1 as SEHNR and CDR2 as FQNEAQ (reference sequence). The CDR3 sequence is 14 residues long. Between the trimmed V and J ends, which lost 5 bases and 4 bases, there was a span of 12 bases. Generated by immunoSEQ multiplex PCR, the TCRdb table keeps only in-frame clones and is missing some. Of roughly 86,000 clones in the sample, roughly 80% are singletons; the top ten hold approximately 9.6%. In its sample, this clone was seen once. Time point here: blood 4 weeks post-SBRT, at nephrectomy. Treatment specified: 15 Gy SBRT to primary tumor, nephrectomy 4 weeks later.

Specimen: blood, collected from a patient whose treatment included radiotherapy and nephrectomy. The clonotype was recovered from a man aged 50 to 59 with renal cell carcinoma. The genes are TRBV7-9 and TRBJ2-1; D unresolved. In nucleotides, the CDR3 is TGTGCCAGCAGCCAAGCATCCATTTACAATGAGCAGTTCTTC. Its protein is CASSQASIYNEQFF.